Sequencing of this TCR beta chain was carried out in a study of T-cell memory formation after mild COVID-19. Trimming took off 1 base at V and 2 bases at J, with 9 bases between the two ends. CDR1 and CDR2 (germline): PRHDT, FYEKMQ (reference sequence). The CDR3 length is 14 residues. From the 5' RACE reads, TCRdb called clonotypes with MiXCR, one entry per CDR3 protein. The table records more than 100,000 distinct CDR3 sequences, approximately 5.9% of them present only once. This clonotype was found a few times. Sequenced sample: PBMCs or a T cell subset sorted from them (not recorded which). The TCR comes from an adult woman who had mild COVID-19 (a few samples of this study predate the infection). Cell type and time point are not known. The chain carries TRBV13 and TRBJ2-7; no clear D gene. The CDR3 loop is CASSLVGRAYEQYF. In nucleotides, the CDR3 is TGTGCCAGCAGCTTAGTCGGCAGAGCCTACGAGCAGTACTTC.